A selection of T cell receptor beta chains follows, all from one sample in a study of human T cells and chemical hapten exposure. TCRdb itself ran the RACE reads through MiXCR, one entry per CDR3 protein. The sample yields around 130,000 distinct CDR3 sequences, about 11% seen once. The sample consisted of whole blood, taken in connection with sensitization to the hapten diphenylcyclopropenone (DPC). These receptors all stem from a woman aged 45-60 years with alopecia areata. Some clones in this sample may be carry-over from other donors' samples. Both conserved end residues are part of each CDR3. A D gene is named only where the DNA matches it firmly. A row's size may be missing; if present it is once, few, many or a size class.

V gene	J gene	D gene	clone size	CDR3 DNA	CDR3 protein
TRBV6-5	TRBJ2-7	.	.	TGTGCCAGCAGGGGTACCTACGAGCAGTACTTC	CASRGTYEQYF
TRBV10-3	TRBJ1-2	.	.	TGTGCCATCAGTCCGGGACCTGGGGGTGGCTACACCTTC	CAISPGPGGGYTF
TRBV12-3/TRBV12-4	TRBJ1-3	.	few	TGTGCCAGCACCCCCGACAGTACATTCTCTGGAAACACCATATATTTT	CASTPDSTFSGNTIYF
TRBV24-1	TRBJ1-6	.	few	TGTGCCACCATGTGTCCTAATTCACCCCTCCACTTT	CATMCPNSPLHF
TRBV10-3	TRBJ2-3	TRBD1	.	TGTGCCATCAACTCGGCAGGGGGCTCTGGCACAGATACGCAGTATTTT	CAINSAGGSGTDTQYF
TRBV4-3	TRBJ2-2	.	few	TGCGCCAGCAGCCAAGGGGGGGCAGACCCCGGGGAGCTGTTTTTT	CASSQGGADPGELFF
TRBV6-6	TRBJ1-5	.	few	TGTGCCAGCAGTTACTCGAGTCAGGGGTATCAGCCCCAGCATTTT	CASSYSSQGYQPQHF
TRBV10-2	TRBJ2-7	.	many	TGCGCCAGCAAAGGGCCGCAGGGGAGGAACGAGCAGTACTTC	CASKGPQGRNEQYF
TRBV2	TRBJ1-5	.	.	TGTGCCAGCTGCCGGGACACCCAACAGCCCCAGCATTTT	CASCRDTQQPQHF
TRBV29-1	TRBJ2-2	.	many	TGCAGCACCACAAGAGACAACACCGGGGAGCTGTTTTTT	CSTTRDNTGELFF
TRBV29-1	TRBJ1-2	TRBD1	few	TGCAGCGTTGGAGGACAGGGGGGTTTCTATGGCTACACCTTC	CSVGGQGGFYGYTF
TRBV6-1	TRBJ2-1	TRBD2	many	TGTGCCAGCAGGGACTGGGAGGGACTTTACAATGAGCAGTTCTTC	CASRDWEGLYNEQFF
TRBV7-9	TRBJ2-1	.	few	TGTGCCAGCAGCTTAGGGCAGGGAGACAATGAGCAGTTCTTC	CASSLGQGDNEQFF
TRBV20-1	TRBJ2-1	.	.	TGCAGTCTTCACGGGGACCGGGGATTCTACAATGAGCAGTTCTTC	CSLHGDRGFYNEQFF
TRBV10-3	TRBJ2-7	.	.	TGTGCCATCAGTGAGGGGGGGTACTACGAGCAGTACTTC	CAISEGGYYEQYF
TRBV5-1	TRBJ2-7	TRBD1	many	TGCGCCAGCAGCCTACCGACAGGGCGAGGCGAGCAGTACTTC	CASSLPTGRGEQYF
TRBV3-1	TRBJ2-1	.	many	TGTGCCAGCAGCCACTGGGACGGGAAGAATGAGCAGTTCTTC	CASSHWDGKNEQFF
TRBV14	TRBJ2-3	.	many	TGTGCCAGCAGCCAAGATTCGTGGAGCGCAGATACGCAGTATTTT	CASSQDSWSADTQYF
TRBV7-9	TRBJ1-1	.	many	TGTGCCAGCAGCTTAGCCGGGGCGAACACTGAAGCTTTCTTT	CASSLAGANTEAFF
TRBV10-3	TRBJ1-1	TRBD1	few	TGTGCCATCAGGACAGGGGGCGCGACTGAAGCTTTCTTT	CAIRTGGATEAFF
TRBV5-1	TRBJ2-2	.	.	TGCGCCAGCAGCTGGCGGACAGAGCTGACCGGGGAGCTGTTTTTT	CASSWRTELTGELFF
TRBV28	TRBJ2-4	.	many	TGTGCCAGCAGTCCTTCCCTAGCCAAAAACATTCAGTACTTC	CASSPSLAKNIQYF
TRBV6-5	TRBJ2-7	TRBD1	many	TGTGCCAGCAGTTACGCTGCACCGGGACAGGGGTACGAGCAGTACTTC	CASSYAAPGQGYEQYF
TRBV5-6	TRBJ1-1	TRBD1	many	TGTGCCAGCAGCTTGGTTGGCCAGGGGGGGACTGAAGCTTTCTTT	CASSLVGQGGTEAFF
TRBV3-1	TRBJ1-1	TRBD1	.	TGTGCCAGCAGCCAAGGGCAGGGGGTTGGGGCTTTCTTT	CASSQGQGVGAFF
TRBV6-5	TRBJ1-2	.	many	TGTGCCAGCAGTTATACCGGGATGGCTAACTATGGCTACACCTTC	CASSYTGMANYGYTF
TRBV5-1	TRBJ1-1	.	.	TGCGCCAGCAGCTGGACAGTGGGGGACACTGAAGCTTTCTTT	CASSWTVGDTEAFF
TRBV20-1	TRBJ1-3	.	few	TGCAGTGCTAGGGGCAGGGACTCAAACACCATATATTTT	CSARGRDSNTIYF
TRBV19	TRBJ2-7	TRBD1	few	TGTGCCAGTAGTAGTCAGACAGGGGGCGAGCAGTACTTC	CASSSQTGGEQYF
TRBV7-8	TRBJ2-1	.	few	TGTGCCAGCAGCGCCTATTCCAATGAGCAGTTCTTC	CASSAYSNEQFF
TRBV11-2	TRBJ2-3	.	.	TGTGCCAGCAGCTTAGTAGCGGTTACTAGCACAGATACGCAGTATTTT	CASSLVAVTSTDTQYF
TRBV7-2	TRBJ2-7	.	.	TGTGCCAGCAGCTTCTCGTCCGGCGAGCAGTACTTC	CASSFSSGEQYF
TRBV29-1	TRBJ1-2	TRBD1	.	TGCAGCGTTCGCCGGACAGGGAGGGATGGCTACACCTTC	CSVRRTGRDGYTF